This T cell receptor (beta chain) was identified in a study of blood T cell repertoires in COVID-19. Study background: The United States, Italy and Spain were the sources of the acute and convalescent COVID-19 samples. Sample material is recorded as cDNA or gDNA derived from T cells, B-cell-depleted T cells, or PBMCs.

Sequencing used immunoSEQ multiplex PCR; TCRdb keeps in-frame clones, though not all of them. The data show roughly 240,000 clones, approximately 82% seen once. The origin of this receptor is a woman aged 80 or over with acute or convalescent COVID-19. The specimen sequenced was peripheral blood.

The CDR3 spells CASQGGTGAYNEQFF. The CDR3 region has the DNA TGTGCCAGCCAGGGAGGGACTGGAGCCTACAATGAGCAGTTCTTC. The chain employs TRBV27 and TRBJ2-1; 7 nucleotides align to TRBD2. The CDR3 runs to 15 residues. Trimming cost V 8 bases and J 2 bases; bases outside gene matches: 9. CDR1 MNHEY and CDR2 SMNVEV come from the germline V gene (reference sequence).